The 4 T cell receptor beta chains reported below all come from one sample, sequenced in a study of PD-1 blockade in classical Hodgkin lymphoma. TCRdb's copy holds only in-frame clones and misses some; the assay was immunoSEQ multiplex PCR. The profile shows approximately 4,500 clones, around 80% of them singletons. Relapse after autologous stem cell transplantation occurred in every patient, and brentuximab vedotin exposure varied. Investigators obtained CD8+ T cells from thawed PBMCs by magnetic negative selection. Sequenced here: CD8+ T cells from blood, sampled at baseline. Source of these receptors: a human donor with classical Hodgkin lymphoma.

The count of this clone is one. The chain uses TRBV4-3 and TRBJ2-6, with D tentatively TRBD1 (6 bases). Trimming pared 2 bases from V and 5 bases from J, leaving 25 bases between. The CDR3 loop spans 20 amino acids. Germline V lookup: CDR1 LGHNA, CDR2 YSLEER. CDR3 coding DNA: TGCGCCAGCAGCCAAAGAAGCCGACAGGAGCCTGGCGACTGGGCCAACGTCCTGACTTTC. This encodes CASSQRSRQEPGDWANVLTF.

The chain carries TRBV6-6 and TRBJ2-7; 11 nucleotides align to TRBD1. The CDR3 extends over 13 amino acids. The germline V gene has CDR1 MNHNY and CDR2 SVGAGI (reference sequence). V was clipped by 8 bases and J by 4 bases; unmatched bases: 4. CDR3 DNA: TGTGCCAGCCACGGGACAGGGGGTTACGAGCAGTACTTC. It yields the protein CASHGTGGYEQYF.

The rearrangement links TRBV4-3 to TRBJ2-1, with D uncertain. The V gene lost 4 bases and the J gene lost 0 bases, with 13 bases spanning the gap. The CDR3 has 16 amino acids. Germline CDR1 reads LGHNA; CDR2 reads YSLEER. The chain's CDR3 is CASSPGIRSSYNEQFF. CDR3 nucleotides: TGCGCCAGCAGCCCAGGTATTCGGAGCTCCTACAATGAGCAGTTCTTC.

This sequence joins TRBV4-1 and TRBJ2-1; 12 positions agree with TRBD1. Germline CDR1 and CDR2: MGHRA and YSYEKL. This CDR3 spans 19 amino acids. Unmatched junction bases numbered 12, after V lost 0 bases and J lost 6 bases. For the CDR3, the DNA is TGCGCCAGCAGCCAAGATTGGGACAGGGGGCTAGTTCCTACCAATGAGCAGTTCTTC. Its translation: CASSQDWDRGLVPTNEQFF.